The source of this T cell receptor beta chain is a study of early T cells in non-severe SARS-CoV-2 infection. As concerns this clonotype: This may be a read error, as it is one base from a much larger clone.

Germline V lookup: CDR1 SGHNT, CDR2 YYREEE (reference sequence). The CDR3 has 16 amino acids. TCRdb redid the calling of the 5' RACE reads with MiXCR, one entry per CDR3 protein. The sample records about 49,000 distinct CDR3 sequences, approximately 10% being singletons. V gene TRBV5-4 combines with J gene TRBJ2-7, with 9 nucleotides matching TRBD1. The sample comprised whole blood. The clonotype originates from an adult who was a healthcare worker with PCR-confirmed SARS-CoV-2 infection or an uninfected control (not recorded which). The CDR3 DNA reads TGTGCCAGCAGCCCAAAGGGACAGGGCCCTTCCTACGAGCTGTACTTC. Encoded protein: CASSPKGQGPSYELYF.